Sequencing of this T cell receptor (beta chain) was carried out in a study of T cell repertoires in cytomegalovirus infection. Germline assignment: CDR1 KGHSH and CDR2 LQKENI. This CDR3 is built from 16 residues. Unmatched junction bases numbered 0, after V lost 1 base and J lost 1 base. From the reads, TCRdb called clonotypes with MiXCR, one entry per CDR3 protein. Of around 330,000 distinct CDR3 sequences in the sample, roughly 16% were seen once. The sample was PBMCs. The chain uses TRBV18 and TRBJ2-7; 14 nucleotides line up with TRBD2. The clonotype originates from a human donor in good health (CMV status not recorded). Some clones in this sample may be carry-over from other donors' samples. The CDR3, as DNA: TGTGCCAGCTCACCACGGACTAGCGGGGGGTCCTACGAGCAGTACTTC. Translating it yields CASSPRTSGGSYEQYF.